A selection of T cell receptor beta chains follows, all from one sample in a study of T cell changes during pregnancy in multiple sclerosis. TCRdb's table, derived via immunoSEQ multiplex PCR, lists solely in-frame clones and lacks some. The sample has around 42,000 clones, 75% to 95% seen once. Material: CD4+ T cells from peripheral blood mononuclear cells, obtained after pregnancy. Every receptor here comes from a female donor in good health, enrolled as a control in a pregnancy study. The CDR3 runs from the conserved cysteine through the conserved F or W. Fields, in order: V gene, clone size, D gene, CDR3 protein. D genes are given only for firm matches. Clone size, where shown, is once, few, many, or a class for clones that have expanded.

TRBV5-8,.,TRBD2,CASSPWGSGMDTQYF
TRBV4-3,.,.,CASSQDGTSGANVLTF
TRBV19,.,.,CASSGRRKSNGYTF
TRBV5-1,.,TRBD1,CASSGGQGETQYF
TRBV5-1,once,TRBD1,CASSLGQGATEAFF
TRBV11-2,.,TRBD2,CASSLASGGGRDTQYF
TRBV4-3,.,.,CASSQDEGPNYGYTF
TRBV19,once,TRBD2,CASVRLAGGYNEQFF
TRBV15,.,.,CATSRDRGGAGQPQHF
TRBV28,once,.,CASSSLGGRENSPLHF
TRBV2,.,TRBD2,CASMGSSGGVSYNEQFF
TRBV7-2,once,TRBD2,CASSLRGTGGSRYNEQFF
TRBV5-8,.,.,CASSLYVSKGVWNEQFF
TRBV28,.,TRBD2,CASRWTSGGGRQFF
TRBV7-2,.,.,CASSGPGRGYNEQFF
TRBV25-1,.,.,CASSSGVGYEQYF
TRBV30,.,.,CAWSLVPADTQYF
TRBV28,.,TRBD1,CASSSRTGDYGYTF
TRBV30,.,TRBD1,CAWSLTGGLYGYTF
TRBV28,.,.,CASSPRLGSENTEAFF
TRBV19,.,.,CASIGGNTEAFF
TRBV18,.,.,CASSPPGGSYQPQHF